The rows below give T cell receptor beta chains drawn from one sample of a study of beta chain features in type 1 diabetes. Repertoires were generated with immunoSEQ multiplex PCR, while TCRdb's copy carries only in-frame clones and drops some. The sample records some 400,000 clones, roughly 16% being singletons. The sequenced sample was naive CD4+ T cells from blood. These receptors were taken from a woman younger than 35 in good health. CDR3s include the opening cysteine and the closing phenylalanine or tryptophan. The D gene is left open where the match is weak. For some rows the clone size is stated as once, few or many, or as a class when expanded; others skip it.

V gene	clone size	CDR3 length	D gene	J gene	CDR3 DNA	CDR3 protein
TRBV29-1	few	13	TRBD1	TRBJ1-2	TGCAGCGTTGCGACAGGGTCGGGCTATGGCTACACCTTC	CSVATGSGYGYTF
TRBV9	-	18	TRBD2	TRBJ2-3	TGTGCCAGCAGCGCCAACCTGATAAGCGGGAGGCCGTTGGATACGCAGTATTTT	CASSANLISGRPLDTQYF
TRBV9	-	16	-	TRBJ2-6	TGTGCCAGCGCCCAACAGGGAACCTCTGGGGCCAACGTCCTGACTTTC	CASAQQGTSGANVLTF
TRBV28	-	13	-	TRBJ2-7	TGTGCCAGCAGCGGACAGAACGCCTACGAGCAGTACTTC	CASSGQNAYEQYF
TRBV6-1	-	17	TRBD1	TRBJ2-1	TGTGCCAGCAGGGAAACCCGGACAGGTACCCATCGGGGTGAGCAGTTCTTC	CASRETRTGTHRGEQFF
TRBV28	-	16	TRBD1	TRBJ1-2	TGTGCCACCTCAAAAGGGACAGGGGGAAGGCACTATGGCTACACCTTC	CATSKGTGGRHYGYTF
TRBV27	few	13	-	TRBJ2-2	TGTGCCAGCAGACTACAGGGAATCGGGGAGCTGTTTTTT	CASRLQGIGELFF
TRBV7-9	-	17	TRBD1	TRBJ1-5	TGTGCCAGCAGCTTACATCCTCCGGGACAGGGTAGTCAGCCCCAGCATTTT	CASSLHPPGQGSQPQHF
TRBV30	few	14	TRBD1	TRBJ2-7	TGTGCCTGGAGCGCGGACAGGGGGGCCTACGAGCAGTACTTC	CAWSADRGAYEQYF
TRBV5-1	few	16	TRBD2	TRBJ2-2	TGCGCCAGCAGCTTGGGGAGCGGGAAGAACACCGGGGAGCTGTTTTTT	CASSLGSGKNTGELFF
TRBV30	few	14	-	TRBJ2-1	TGTGCCTGGAATCGGGGACAATACTACAATGAGCAGTTCTTC	CAWNRGQYYNEQFF
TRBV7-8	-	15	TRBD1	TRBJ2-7	TGTGCCAGCAGCACGCTACCGGGACAGGGCCTCGAGCAGTACTTC	CASSTLPGQGLEQYF
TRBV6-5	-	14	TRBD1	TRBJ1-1	TGTGCCAGCACCTCGGGACAGTGGAACACTGAAGCTTTCTTT	CASTSGQWNTEAFF
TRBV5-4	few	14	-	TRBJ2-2	TGTGCCAGCAGCTTAGGAGGCCACACCGGGGAGCTGTTTTTT	CASSLGGHTGELFF
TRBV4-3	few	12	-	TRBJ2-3	TGCGCCAGCAGCCAAGCACGGGATACGCAGTATTTT	CASSQARDTQYF
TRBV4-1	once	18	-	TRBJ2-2	TGCGCCAGCAGCCAATTAGGATTGGGTCAGGGCCGCACCGGGGAGCTGTTTTTT	CASSQLGLGQGRTGELFF
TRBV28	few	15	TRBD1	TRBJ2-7	TGTGCCAGCAGCCAAGGGGACAGGAGATACTACGAGCAGTACTTC	CASSQGDRRYYEQYF
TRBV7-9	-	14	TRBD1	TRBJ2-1	TGTGCCAGCAGCTCGCTGTCCAGGGGGCTGAAGCAGTTCTTC	CASSSLSRGLKQFF
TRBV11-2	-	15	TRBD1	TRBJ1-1	TGTGCCAGCAATGACCGACGGGACAGGGTCACTGAAGCTTTCTTT	CASNDRRDRVTEAFF
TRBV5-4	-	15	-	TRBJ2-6	TGTGCCAGCATTAGGGGGTCGGCTGGGGCCAACGTCCTGACTTTC	CASIRGSAGANVLTF
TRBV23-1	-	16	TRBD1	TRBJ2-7	TGCGCCAGCAGTCGCCTGGGGACAGGGTCCCCCTACGAGCAGTACTTC	CASSRLGTGSPYEQYF
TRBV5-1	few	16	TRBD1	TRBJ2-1	TGCGCCAGCGAAACCCAGCCGGGACAGGGCGGGTATGAGCAGTTCTTC	CASETQPGQGGYEQFF
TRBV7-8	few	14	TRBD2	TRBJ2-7	TGTGCCAGCAGCTTAGTACTCGGGGGGGGCGAGCAGTACTTC	CASSLVLGGGEQYF
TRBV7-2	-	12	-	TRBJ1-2	TGTGCCAGCAGCCCGGACAGATACGGCTACACCTTC	CASSPDRYGYTF
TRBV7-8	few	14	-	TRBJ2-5	TGTGCCAGCAGCTCCTCACAGGGACCCGAGACCCAGTACTTC	CASSSSQGPETQYF
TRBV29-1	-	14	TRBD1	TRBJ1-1	TGCAGCGTTGCTCAGACAGGGGTAAACACTGAAGCTTTCTTT	CSVAQTGVNTEAFF
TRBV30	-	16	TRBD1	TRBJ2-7	TGTGCCTGGAGCGACCTGAAGGCAGGGGGTTTTTACGAGCAGTACTTC	CAWSDLKAGGFYEQYF
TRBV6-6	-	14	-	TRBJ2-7	TGTGCCAGCAGTTACTCGAAAACTTCCTACGAGCAGTACTTC	CASSYSKTSYEQYF
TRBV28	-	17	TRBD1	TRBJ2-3	TGTGCCAGCAGTTTTTGGGTCGGGGACAGGGGTACGGACACGCAGTATTTT	CASSFWVGDRGTDTQYF
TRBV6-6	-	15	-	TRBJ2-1	TGTGCCAGCAGTTTTAGCGGACAGGGAGGGGGTGAGCAGTTCTTC	CASSFSGQGGGEQFF
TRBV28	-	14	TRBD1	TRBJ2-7	TGTGCCAGCAGGTCGACAGGGTTCCCCTACGAGCAGTACTTC	CASRSTGFPYEQYF
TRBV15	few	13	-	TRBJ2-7	TGTGCCACCAGCAGGTCTACAGGCTACGAGCAGTACTTC	CATSRSTGYEQYF
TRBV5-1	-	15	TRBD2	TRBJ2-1	TGCGCCAGCAGCGTTACTAGCGGGGCGAACAATGAGCAGTTCTTC	CASSVTSGANNEQFF
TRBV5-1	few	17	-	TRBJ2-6	TGCGCCAGCAGCTTGGGCTATACCTGGTCTGGGGCCAACGTCCTGACTTTC	CASSLGYTWSGANVLTF
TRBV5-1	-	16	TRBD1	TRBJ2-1	TGCGCCAGCAGCTTGGGAGGGACAGGGACCAACAATGAGCAGTTCTTC	CASSLGGTGTNNEQFF
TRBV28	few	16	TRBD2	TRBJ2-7	TGTGCCAGCAGTTTTCTTGCGACTAGCGGGATCTACGAGCAGTACTTC	CASSFLATSGIYEQYF
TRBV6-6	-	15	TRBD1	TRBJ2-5	TGTGCCAGCAGCCTAAGACAGGGGGCAGGAGAGACCCAGTACTTC	CASSLRQGAGETQYF
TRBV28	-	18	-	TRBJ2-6	TGTGCCAGCAGTCCCCTGCAGGGGTTACCTTCTGGGGCCAACGTCCTGACTTTC	CASSPLQGLPSGANVLTF
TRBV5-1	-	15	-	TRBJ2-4	TGCGCCAGCAGCTTGACCGCCCAGACCAAAAACATTCAGTACTTC	CASSLTAQTKNIQYF